Below, one T cell receptor beta chain is given with its context. This specimen comes from a study of blood T cell repertoires in COVID-19. Study at large: T cells, B-cell-depleted T cells, or PBMCs supplied cDNA or gDNA.

This CDR3 is built from 17 residues. The germline V gene has CDR1 SEHNR and CDR2 FQNEAQ (reference sequence). V trimming: 4 bases; J trimming: 0 bases; junction bases outside the gene matches: 4. The study recruited people aged 18 to 89 years across approximately 24 US areas. In assigning cohorts, the study relied on participant-reported clinical history. Before they entered the study, exposed participants had met a COVID-19 case within 2 weeks. The data were produced by immunoSEQ multiplex PCR, yet TCRdb's version contains in-frame clones alone and is incomplete. Of about 370,000 clones in the sample, approximately 90% were seen once.

The TCR was taken from a woman between 35 and 50 years old who had been exposed to COVID-19. The chain combines TRBV7-9 with TRBJ1-6; 9 bases match TRBD1. The sample taken for sequencing was PBMCs or T cells enriched from blood (not recorded which). The CDR3 coding sequence is TGTGCCAGCAGCTCTGGGACAGGGAGCTCCTATAATTCACCCCTCCACTTT. Translated: CASSSGTGSSYNSPLHF. Together with reference TRBV7-9 and TRBJ1-6, the CDR3 gives the full variable domain: DTGVSQNPRHKITKRGQNVTFRCDPISEHNRLYWYRQTLGQGPEFLTYFQNEAQLEKSRLLSDRFSAERPKGSFSTLEIQRTEQGDSAMYLCASSSGTGSSYNSPLHFGNGTRLTVT.